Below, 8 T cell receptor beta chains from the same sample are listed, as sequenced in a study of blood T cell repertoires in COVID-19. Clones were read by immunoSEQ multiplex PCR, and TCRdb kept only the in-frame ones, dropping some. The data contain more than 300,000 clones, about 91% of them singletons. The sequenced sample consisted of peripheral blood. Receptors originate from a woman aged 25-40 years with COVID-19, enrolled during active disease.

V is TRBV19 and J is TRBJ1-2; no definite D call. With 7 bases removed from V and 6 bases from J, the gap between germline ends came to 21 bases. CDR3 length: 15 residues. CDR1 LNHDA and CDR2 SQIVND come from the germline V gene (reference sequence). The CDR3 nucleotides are TGTGCCAGTACAACCACTAGTTGGGGATCGAATGGCTACACCTTC. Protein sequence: CASTTTSWGSNGYTF.

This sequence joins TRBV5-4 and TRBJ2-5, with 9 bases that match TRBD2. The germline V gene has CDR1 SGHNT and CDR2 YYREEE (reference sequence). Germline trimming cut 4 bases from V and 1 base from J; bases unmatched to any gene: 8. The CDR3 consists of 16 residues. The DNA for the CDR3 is TGTGCCAGCAGCACCGCGCCGGGACTAGCCCAAGAGACCCAGTACTTC. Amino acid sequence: CASSTAPGLAQETQYF.

CDR3 nucleotide sequence: TGCGCCAGCAGCCAAGATAGCGGACAGGGTCCGGATTCACCCCTCCACTTT. Protein product: CASSQDSGQGPDSPLHF. The gene calls are TRBV4-1 and TRBJ1-6, with 8 bases lining up with TRBD1. The trim removed 0 bases at V and 8 bases at J, leaving 9 bases unmatched. The V gene's germline CDR1 is MGHRA and CDR2 YSYEKL. This CDR3 has 17 residues.

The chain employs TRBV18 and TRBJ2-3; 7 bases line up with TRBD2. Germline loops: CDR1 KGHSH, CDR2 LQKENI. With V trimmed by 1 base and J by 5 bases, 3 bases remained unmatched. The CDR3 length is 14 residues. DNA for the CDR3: TGTGCCAGCTCACCACGGGAGGGCGGAGATACGCAGTATTTT. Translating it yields CASSPREGGDTQYF.

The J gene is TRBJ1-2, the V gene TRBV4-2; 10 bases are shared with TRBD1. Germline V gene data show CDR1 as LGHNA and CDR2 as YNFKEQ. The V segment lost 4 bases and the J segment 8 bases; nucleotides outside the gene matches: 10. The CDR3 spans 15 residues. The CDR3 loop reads CASSPERQGALGYTF. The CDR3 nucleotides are TGTGCCAGCAGCCCTGAGAGACAGGGGGCGCTGGGCTACACCTTC.

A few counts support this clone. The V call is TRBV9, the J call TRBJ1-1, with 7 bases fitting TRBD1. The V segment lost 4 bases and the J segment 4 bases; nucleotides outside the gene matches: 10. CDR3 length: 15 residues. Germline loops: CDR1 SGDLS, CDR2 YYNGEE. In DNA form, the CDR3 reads TGTGCCAGCAGCCCTAGACAGGGAGTAGGCACTGAAGCTTTCTTT. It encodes CASSPRQGVGTEAFF. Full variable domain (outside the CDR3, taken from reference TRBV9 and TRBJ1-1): DSGVTQTPKHLITATGQRVTLRCSPRSGDLSVYWYQQSLDQGLQFLIQYYNGEERAKGNILERFSAQQFPDLHSELNLSSLELGDSALYFCASSPRQGVGTEAFFGQGTRLTVV.

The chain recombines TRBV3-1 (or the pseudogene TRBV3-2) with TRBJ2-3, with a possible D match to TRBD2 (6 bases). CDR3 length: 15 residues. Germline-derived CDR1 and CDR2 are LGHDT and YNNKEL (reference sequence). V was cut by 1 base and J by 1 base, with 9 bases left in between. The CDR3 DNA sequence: TGTGCCAGCAGCCAAGCACTAGCTCGCACAGATACGCAGTATTTT. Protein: CASSQALARTDTQYF.

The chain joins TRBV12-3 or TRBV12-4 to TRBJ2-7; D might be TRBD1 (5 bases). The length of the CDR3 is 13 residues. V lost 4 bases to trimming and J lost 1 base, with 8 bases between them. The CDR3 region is CASSSQGSYEQYF. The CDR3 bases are TGTGCCAGCAGTTCCCAGGGATCCTACGAGCAGTACTTC.